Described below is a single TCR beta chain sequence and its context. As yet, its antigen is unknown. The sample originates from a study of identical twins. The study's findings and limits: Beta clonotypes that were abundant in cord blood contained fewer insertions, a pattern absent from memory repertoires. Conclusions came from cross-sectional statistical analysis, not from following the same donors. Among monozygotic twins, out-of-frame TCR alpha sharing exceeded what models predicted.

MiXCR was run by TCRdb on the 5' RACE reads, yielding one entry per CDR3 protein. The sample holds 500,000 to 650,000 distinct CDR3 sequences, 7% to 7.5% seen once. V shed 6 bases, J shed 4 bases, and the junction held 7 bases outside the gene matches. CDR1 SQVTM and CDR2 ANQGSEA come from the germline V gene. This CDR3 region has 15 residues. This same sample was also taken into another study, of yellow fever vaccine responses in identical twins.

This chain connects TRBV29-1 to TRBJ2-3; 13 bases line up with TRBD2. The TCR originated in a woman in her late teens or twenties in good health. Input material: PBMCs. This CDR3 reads CSVAGTSGNADTQYF. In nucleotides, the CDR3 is TGCAGCGTGGCCGGGACTAGCGGGAACGCAGATACGCAGTATTTT.